This T cell receptor (beta chain) was recorded in a study of shared clonotypes between healthy human individuals. The CDR3 extends over 16 amino acids. V was clipped by 4 bases and J by 10 bases; unmatched bases: 12. Germline CDR1 reads MDHEN; CDR2 reads SYDVKM. Deep-level assay runs were performed. TCRdb's copy holds only in-frame clones and misses some; the assay was immunoSEQ multiplex PCR. The sample has about 2.4 million clones; over 85% are singletons. Donors were healthy HIV-negative adults without recently reported acute infections or vaccinations. Partitioning of CD4+ cells yielded a CD45RA+ naive subset and a CD45RA-negative memory subset.

This TCR derives from a man aged 18 to 30 in good health. Some clones in this sample may be carry-over from other donors' samples. The gene calls are TRBV28 and TRBJ2-3; 12 nucleotides match TRBD1. The sample was naive CD4+ T cells from PBMCs. Subset defined: CD45RA+ positively selected. CDR3: CASSSMGQGASIPQYF. The CDR3 DNA follows: TGTGCCAGCAGTTCAATGGGACAGGGGGCCTCCATTCCGCAGTATTTT. Supplemented by reference TRBV28 and TRBJ2-3, the full variable domain reads DVKVTQSSRYLVKRTGEKVFLECVQDMDHENMFWYRQDPGLGLRLIYFSYDVKMKEKGDIPEGYSVSREKKERFSLILESASTNQTSMYLCASSSMGQGASIPQYFGPGTRLTVL.